Included here is one T cell receptor beta chain sequence, with context. This entry is derived from a study of graft-versus-host responses after intestinal transplantation. Sequenced by immunoSEQ multiplex PCR; TCRdb stores in-frame clones only, minus some. This repertoire shows 57,000 or so clones, around 91% found once; its top ten account for around 2.5%. This material consisted of PBMCs, taken around 120 days after intestinal transplantation. This receptor was obtained from a human patient who received an intestinal transplant, so some T cells may come from the graft donor.

CDR3 DNA: TGCAGTACTACAGGGAGGGAGACCCAGTACTTC. Translating gives CSTTGRETQYF. The chain links TRBV20-1 to TRBJ2-5; D possibly matches TRBD1 or TRBD2 (6 bases each). Trimming shortened V by 8 bases and J by 5 bases, and 12 bases separated the two germline ends. This CDR3 is 11 amino acids long. CDR1 DFQATT and CDR2 SNEGSKA come from the germline V gene (reference sequence).